The clone carrying this TCR beta chain has only one observation. As originally analysed: From reference gene primer amplification, estimates of nucleated cell counts were derived. Profiling relied on immunoSEQ multiplex PCR, and the TCRdb table lists in-frame clones only, not all of them. The DNA gave D and trimming, while V, J and clone size come from that table. In the table there are about 210,000 clones, roughly 86% of which are singletons. This entry belongs to a study of blood T cell repertoires in COVID-19. In the study overall: Sites in the United States, Italy and Spain provided acute and convalescent COVID-19 samples. In each case, the material was cDNA or gDNA derived from T cells, B-cell-depleted T cells, or PBMCs.

Participants were aged about 18 to 95 years, lived in over 20 US areas, and enrolled virtually. V trimming: 4 bases; J trimming: 4 bases; junction bases outside the gene matches: 13. This CDR3 spans 17 amino acids. Germline V CDR1 and CDR2: KGHDR, SFDVKD. Sequencing was done on a sample of PBMCs or T cells enriched from blood (not recorded which). This clonotype was obtained from a middle-aged man with acute COVID-19. The genes are TRBV24-1 and TRBJ1-2, with 8 bases fitting TRBD1. The chain's CDR3 is CATSDGARTGQAYGYTF. The DNA of the CDR3 is TGTGCCACCAGTGACGGGGCCCGGACAGGGCAGGCCTATGGCTACACCTTC.